Listed here is a single T cell receptor (beta chain). The data belong to a study of cytomegalovirus exposure and HLA in healthy donors. The PCR was carried out with 60 Vbeta primers and 13 Jbeta primers. TCRdb's table, derived via immunoSEQ multiplex PCR, lists solely in-frame clones and lacks some. This table holds 140,000 or so clones, approximately 86% found once. Trimming at V came to 1 base and at J to 1 base, leaving 0 bases not matched to a gene. The CDR3 runs 16 residues. The germline CDR1 and CDR2 sequences are WNHNN and SYGVQD (reference sequence). The TCR sequence derives from a woman aged 40 to 50 in good health and CMV-seronegative. This chain joins TRBV10-1 and TRBJ2-2, with TRBD2 matching 10 bases. Input material: PBMCs. CDR3 sequence (DNA): TGCGCCAGCAGTGAGTGGACTAGCGGGAACACCGGGGAGCTGTTTTTT. It codes for CASSEWTSGNTGELFF.